The rows below give T cell receptor beta chains drawn from one sample of a study of T cells in Graves' hyperthyroidism and ophthalmopathy. TCRdb fed the multiplex PCR reads into MiXCR, producing one record per CDR3 protein. The sample comprises 700,000 or so distinct CDR3 sequences, about 16% of which are singletons, and around 8.1% rests with the top ten. The source material was blood. The receptors originated from a man aged 18-30 years with Graves' hyperthyroidism. The CDR3 runs from the conserved cysteine through the conserved F or W.

J: TRBJ2-7
V: TRBV18
CDR3: CASSPETGARSYEQYF

J: TRBJ2-3
V: TRBV5-4
CDR3: CASSLPVEDTQYF

J: TRBJ2-1
V: TRBV15
CDR3: CATSRGLGQGFYEQFF

J: TRBJ2-7
V: TRBV7-9
CDR3: CASSLPGPIAYEQYF

J: TRBJ2-3
V: TRBV2
CDR3: CASSERTDTQYF

J: TRBJ1-1
V: TRBV12-3/TRBV12-4
CDR3: CASSLVLKTEAFF

J: TRBJ1-3
V: TRBV19
CDR3: CASSYDSLSGNTIYF

J: TRBJ1-1
V: TRBV2
CDR3: CASRTLGGGNTEAFF

J: TRBJ2-5
V: TRBV20-1
CDR3: CSANTDQETQYF

J: TRBJ2-1
V: TRBV11-3
CDR3: CASSPRETGDEQFF

J: TRBJ2-1
V: TRBV30
CDR3: CAWSGGPYNEQFF

J: TRBJ1-1
V: TRBV20-1
CDR3: CSARGHTSSETPMNTEAFF

J: TRBJ1-1
V: TRBV20-1
CDR3: CSARAGAMNTEAFF

J: TRBJ2-7
V: TRBV2
CDR3: CASSEATDNDEQYF

J: TRBJ2-3
V: TRBV19
CDR3: CASSISSGRDPDTQYF